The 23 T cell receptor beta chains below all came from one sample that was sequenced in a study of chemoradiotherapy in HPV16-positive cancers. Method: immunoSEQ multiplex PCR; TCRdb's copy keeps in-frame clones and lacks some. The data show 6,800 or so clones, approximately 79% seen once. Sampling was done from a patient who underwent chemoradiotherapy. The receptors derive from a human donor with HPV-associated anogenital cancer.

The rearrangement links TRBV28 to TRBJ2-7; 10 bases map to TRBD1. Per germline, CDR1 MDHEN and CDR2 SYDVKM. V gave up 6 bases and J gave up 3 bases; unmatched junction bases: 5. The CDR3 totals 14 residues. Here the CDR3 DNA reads TGTGCCAGCAGCTCCGGGACAGGGGTCTACGAGCAGTACTTC. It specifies CASSSGTGVYEQYF.

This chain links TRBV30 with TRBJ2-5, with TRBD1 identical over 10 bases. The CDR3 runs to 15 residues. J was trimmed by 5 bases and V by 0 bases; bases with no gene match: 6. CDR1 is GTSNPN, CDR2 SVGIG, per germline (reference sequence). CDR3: CAWSVGQGLRETQYF. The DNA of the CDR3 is TGTGCCTGGAGTGTGGGACAGGGGTTGAGGGAGACCCAGTACTTC.

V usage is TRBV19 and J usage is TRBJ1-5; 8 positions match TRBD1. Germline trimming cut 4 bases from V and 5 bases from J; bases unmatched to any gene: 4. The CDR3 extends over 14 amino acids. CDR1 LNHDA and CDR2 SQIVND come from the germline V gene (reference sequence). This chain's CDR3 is CASSTQGVYQPQHF. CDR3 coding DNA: TGTGCCAGTAGTACACAGGGGGTATATCAGCCCCAGCATTTT. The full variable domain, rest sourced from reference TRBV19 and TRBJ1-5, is DGGITQSPKYLFRKEGQNVTLSCEQNLNHDAMYWYRQDPGQGLRLIYYSQIVNDFQKGDIAEGYSVSREKKESFPLTVTSAQKNPTAFYLCASSTQGVYQPQHFGDGTRLSIL.

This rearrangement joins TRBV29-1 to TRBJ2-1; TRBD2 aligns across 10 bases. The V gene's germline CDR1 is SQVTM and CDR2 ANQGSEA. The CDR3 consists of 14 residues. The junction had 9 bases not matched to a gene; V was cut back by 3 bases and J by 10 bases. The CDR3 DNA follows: TGCAGCGTTGATGGGGCGGGAGCGGGGGGGGAGCAGTTCTTC. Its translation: CSVDGAGAGGEQFF.

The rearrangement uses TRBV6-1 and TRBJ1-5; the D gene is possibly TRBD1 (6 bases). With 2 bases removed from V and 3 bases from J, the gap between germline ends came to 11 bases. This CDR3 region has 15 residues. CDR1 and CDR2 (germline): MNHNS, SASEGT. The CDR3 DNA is TGTGCCAGCAGTGAATGGGGACAAAACAATCAGCCCCAGCATTTT. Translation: CASSEWGQNNQPQHF.

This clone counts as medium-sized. The CDR3 here is CASGPYEQYF. The CDR3 DNA reads TGTGCCAGCGGGCCCTACGAGCAGTACTTC. The rearrangement uses TRBV27 and TRBJ2-7; D call uncertain. V was shortened by 8 bases and J by 2 bases, with 4 bases between the two germline ends. The CDR3 length is 10 residues. Germline V lookup: CDR1 MNHEY, CDR2 SMNVEV (reference sequence).

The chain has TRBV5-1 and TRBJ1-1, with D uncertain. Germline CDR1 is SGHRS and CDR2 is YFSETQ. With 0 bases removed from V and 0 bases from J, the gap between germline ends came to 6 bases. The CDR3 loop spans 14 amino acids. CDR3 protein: CASSLEVMNTEAFF. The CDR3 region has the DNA TGCGCCAGCAGCTTGGAGGTTATGAACACTGAAGCTTTCTTT. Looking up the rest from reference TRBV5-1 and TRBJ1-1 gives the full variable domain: KAGVTQTPRYLIKTRGQQVTLSCSPISGHRSVSWYQQTPGQGLQFLFEYFSETQRNKGNFPGRFSGRQFSNSRSEMNVSTLELGDSALYLCASSLEVMNTEAFFGQGTRLTVV.

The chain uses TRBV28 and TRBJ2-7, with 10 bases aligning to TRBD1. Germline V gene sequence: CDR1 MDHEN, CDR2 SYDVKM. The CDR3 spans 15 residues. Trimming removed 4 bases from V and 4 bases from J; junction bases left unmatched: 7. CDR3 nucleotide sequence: TGTGCCAGCAGTTACTCCGGGACAGGGGTGTACGAGCAGTACTTC. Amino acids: CASSYSGTGVYEQYF.

CDR3 nucleotide sequence: TGTGCCAGCCACCCACAGGGGATCTATGGCTACACCTTC. Translating it yields CASHPQGIYGYTF. The V call is TRBV19, the J call TRBJ1-2; 7 bases match TRBD1. This CDR3 contains 13 residues. From germline, CDR1 is LNHDA and CDR2 SQIVND (reference sequence). The V and J ends lost 9 bases and 4 bases, in that order; junction bases with no gene match: 8.

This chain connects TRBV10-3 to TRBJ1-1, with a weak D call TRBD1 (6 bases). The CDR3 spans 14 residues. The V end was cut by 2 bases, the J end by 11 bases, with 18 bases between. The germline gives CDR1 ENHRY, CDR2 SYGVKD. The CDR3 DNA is TGTGCCATCAGTGAGCCCACTCAGGGGCTGGAGGCTTTCTTT. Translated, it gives CAISEPTQGLEAFF.

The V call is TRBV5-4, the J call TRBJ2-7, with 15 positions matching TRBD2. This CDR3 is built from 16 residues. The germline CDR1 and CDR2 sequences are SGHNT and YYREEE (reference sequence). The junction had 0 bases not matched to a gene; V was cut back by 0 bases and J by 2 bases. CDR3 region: CASSLGTSGRAYEQYF. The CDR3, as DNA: TGTGCCAGCAGCTTGGGGACTAGCGGGAGGGCCTACGAGCAGTACTTC.

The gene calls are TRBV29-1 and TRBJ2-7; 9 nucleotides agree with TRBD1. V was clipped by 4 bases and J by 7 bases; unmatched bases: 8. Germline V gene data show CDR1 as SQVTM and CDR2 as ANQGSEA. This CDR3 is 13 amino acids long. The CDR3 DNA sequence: TGCAGCGTTGTCCAACAGGGGGCAGGAGAGCAGTACTTC. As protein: CSVVQQGAGEQYF.

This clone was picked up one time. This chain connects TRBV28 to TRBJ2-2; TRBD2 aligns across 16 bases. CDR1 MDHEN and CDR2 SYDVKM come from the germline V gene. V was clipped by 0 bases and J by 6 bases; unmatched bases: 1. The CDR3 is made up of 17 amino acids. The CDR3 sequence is CASSLWGLAGGPGELFF. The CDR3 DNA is TGTGCCAGCAGTTTATGGGGACTAGCGGGGGGGCCCGGGGAGCTGTTTTTT.

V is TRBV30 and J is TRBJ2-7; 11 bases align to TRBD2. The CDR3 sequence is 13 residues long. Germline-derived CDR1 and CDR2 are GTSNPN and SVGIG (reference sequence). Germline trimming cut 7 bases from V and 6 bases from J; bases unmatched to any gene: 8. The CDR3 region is CASRLAGSVEQYF. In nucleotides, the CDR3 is TGTGCCTCCCGACTAGCGGGATCCGTCGAGCAGTACTTC. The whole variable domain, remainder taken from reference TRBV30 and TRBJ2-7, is SQTIHQWPATLVQPVGSPLSLECTVEGTSNPNLYWYRQAAGRGLQLLFYSVGIGQISSEVPQNLSASRPQDRQFILSSKKLLLSDSGFYLCASRLAGSVEQYFGPGTRLTVT.

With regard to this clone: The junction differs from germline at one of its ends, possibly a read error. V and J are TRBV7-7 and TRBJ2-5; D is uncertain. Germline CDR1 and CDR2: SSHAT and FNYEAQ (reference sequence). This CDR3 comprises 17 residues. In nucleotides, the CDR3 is TGTGCTAGCAGCTTAGGGATTCAATCTACAACCCAAGAGACCCAGTACTTC. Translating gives CASSLGIQSTTQETQYF. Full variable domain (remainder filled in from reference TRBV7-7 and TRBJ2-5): GAGVSQSPRYKVTKRGQDVTLRCDPISSHATLYWYQQALGQGPEFLTYFNYEAQPDKSGLPSDRFSAERPEGSISTLTIQRTEQRDSAMYRCASSLGIQSTTQETQYFGPGTRLLVL.

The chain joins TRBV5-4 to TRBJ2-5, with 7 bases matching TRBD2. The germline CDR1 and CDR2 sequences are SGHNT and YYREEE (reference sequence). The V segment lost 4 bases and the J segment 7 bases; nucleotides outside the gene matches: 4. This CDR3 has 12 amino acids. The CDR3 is CASSPERGTQYF. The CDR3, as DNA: TGTGCCAGCAGCCCGGAGCGGGGGACCCAGTACTTC.

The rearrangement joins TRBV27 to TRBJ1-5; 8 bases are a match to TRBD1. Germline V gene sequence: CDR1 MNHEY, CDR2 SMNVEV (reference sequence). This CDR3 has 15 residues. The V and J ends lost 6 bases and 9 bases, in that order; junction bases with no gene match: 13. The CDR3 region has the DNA TGTGCCAGCAGAATCACCGGGACAGGTTTTTGGCCCCAGCATTTT. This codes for CASRITGTGFWPQHF.

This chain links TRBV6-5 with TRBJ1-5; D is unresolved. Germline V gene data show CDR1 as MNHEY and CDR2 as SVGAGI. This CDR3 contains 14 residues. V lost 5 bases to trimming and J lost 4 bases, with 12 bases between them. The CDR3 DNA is TGTGCCAGCAGTAATTACTTAGGGAATCAGCCCCAGCATTTT. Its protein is CASSNYLGNQPQHF.

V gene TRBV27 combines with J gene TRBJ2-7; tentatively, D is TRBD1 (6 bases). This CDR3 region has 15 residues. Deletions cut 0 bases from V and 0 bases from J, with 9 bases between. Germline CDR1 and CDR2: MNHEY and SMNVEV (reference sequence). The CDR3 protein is CASSLSTGFSYEQYF. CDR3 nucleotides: TGTGCCAGCAGTTTATCTACAGGGTTCTCCTACGAGCAGTACTTC.

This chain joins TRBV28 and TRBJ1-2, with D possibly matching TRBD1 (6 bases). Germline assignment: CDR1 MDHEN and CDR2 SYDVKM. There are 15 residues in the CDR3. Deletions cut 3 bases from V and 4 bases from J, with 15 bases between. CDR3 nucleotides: TGTGCCAGCAGTTTTCCCCGGGGCAGGGGCTATGGCTACACCTTC. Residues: CASSFPRGRGYGYTF.

CDR3 sequence (DNA): TGTGCCAGCAGCTTAGAGGGACGGCCTGACGGCGAGCAGTACTTC. Its protein is CASSLEGRPDGEQYF. The rearrangement links TRBV7-2 to TRBJ2-7; the D gene could be TRBD1 or TRBD2 (5 bases each). CDR3 length equals 15 residues. The germline V gene has CDR1 SGHTA and CDR2 FQGNSA. Trimming took off 1 base at V and 6 bases at J, with 16 bases between the two ends.

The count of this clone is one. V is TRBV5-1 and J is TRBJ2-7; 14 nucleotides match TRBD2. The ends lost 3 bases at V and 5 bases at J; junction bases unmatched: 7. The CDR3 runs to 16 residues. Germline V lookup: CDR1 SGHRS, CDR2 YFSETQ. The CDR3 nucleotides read TGCGCCAGCAGCTCGATGGGACTAGCGGGGGTGAACGAGCAGTACTTC. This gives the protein CASSSMGLAGVNEQYF.

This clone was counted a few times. The CDR3 coding sequence is TGTGCCACCGAGGCCCAGGGAATAGGCTACACCTTC. This sequence encodes CATEAQGIGYTF. The chain joins TRBV28 to TRBJ1-2; D may be TRBD1 (5 bases). The CDR3 extends over 12 amino acids. Germline loops: CDR1 MDHEN, CDR2 SYDVKM. V lost 10 bases to trimming and J lost 8 bases, with 17 bases between them.